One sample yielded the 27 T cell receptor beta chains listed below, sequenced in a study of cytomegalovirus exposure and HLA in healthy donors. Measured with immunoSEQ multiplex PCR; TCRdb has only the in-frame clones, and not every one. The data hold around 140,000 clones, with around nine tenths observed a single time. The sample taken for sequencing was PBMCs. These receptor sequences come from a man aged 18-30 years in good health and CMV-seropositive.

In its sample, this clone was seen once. CDR3 sequence (DNA): TGTGCCAGCAGCTTAATGGAGCCGGGACTAGCGGGAGGGGAGCTGTTTTTT. It translates to CASSLMEPGLAGGELFF. The chain uses TRBV7-2 and TRBJ2-2, with 13 bases identical to TRBD2. The CDR3 contains 17 residues. Germline CDR1 SGHTA, CDR2 FQGNSA. The ends lost 2 bases at V and 8 bases at J; junction bases unmatched: 8.

In DNA, the CDR3 is TGTGCCTGGACCCCCCAGAACTATGGCTACACCTTC. This encodes CAWTPQNYGYTF. This sequence joins TRBV30 and TRBJ1-2; D is unresolved. Germline V gene sequence: CDR1 GTSNPN, CDR2 SVGIG (reference sequence). The CDR3 is 12 residues long. V lost 4 bases to trimming and J lost 2 bases, with 8 bases between them.

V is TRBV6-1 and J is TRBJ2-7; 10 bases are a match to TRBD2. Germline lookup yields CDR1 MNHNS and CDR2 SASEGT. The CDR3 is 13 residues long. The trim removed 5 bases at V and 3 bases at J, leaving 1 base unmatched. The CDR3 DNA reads TGTGCCAGCAGTCTAGCGGGAGTCTACGAGCAGTACTTC. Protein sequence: CASSLAGVYEQYF.

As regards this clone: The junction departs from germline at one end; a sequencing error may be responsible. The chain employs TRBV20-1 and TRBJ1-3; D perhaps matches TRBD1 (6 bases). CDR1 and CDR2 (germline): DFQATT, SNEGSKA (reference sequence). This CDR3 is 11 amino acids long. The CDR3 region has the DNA TGTGGGGGCCTCTCTGGAAACACCATATATTTT. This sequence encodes CGGLSGNTIYF.

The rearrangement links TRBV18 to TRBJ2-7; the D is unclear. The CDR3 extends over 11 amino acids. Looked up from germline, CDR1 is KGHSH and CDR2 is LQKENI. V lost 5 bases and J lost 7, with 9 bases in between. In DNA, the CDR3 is TGTGCCAGCTCAGCAGCGAGGGAGCAGTACTTC. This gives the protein CASSAAREQYF.

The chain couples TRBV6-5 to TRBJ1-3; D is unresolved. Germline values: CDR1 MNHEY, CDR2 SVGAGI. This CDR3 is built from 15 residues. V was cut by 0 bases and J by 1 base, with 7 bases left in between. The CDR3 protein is CASSYSVTSGNTIYF. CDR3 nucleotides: TGTGCCAGCAGTTACTCGGTCACTTCTGGAAACACCATATATTTT.

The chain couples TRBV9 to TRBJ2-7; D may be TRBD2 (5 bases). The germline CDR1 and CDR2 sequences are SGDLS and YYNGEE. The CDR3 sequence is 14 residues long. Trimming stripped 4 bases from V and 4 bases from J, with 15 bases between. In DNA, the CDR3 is TGTGCCAGCAGCCCGGGGAGTTTCTTGTACGAGCAGTACTTC. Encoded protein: CASSPGSFLYEQYF.

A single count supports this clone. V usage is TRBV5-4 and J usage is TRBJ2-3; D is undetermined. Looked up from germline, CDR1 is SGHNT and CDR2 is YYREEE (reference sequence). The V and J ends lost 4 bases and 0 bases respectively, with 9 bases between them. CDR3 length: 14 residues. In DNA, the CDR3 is TGTGCCAGCAGCACCCGCAGTAGCACAGATACGCAGTATTTT. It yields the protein CASSTRSSTDTQYF. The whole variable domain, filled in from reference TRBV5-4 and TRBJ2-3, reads ETGVTQSPTHLIKTRGQQVTLRCSSQSGHNTVSWYQQALGQGPQFIFQYYREEENGRGNFPPRFSGLQFPNYSSELNVNALELDDSALYLCASSTRSSTDTQYFGPGTRLTVL.

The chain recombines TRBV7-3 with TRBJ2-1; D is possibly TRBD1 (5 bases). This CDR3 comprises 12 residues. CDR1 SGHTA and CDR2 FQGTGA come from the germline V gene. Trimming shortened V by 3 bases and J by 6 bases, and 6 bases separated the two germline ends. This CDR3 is CASSFQGNEQFF. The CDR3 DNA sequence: TGTGCCAGCAGCTTTCAGGGCAATGAGCAGTTCTTC.

The chain's CDR3 is CASSISGTASNEQFF. DNA of the CDR3: TGTGCCAGTAGTATTTCCGGGACAGCAAGTAATGAGCAGTTCTTC. The V gene is TRBV19, the J gene TRBJ2-1, with 7 bases matching TRBD1. Germline CDR1 reads LNHDA; CDR2 reads SQIVND (reference sequence). V shed 3 bases and J 7 bases; nucleotides not matched to a gene: 9. This CDR3 has 15 residues.

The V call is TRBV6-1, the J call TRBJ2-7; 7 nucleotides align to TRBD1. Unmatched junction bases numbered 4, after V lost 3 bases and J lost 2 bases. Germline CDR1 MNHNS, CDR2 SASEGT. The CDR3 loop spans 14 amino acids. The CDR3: CASSDRTGPYEQYF. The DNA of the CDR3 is TGTGCCAGCAGTGACAGGACAGGCCCCTACGAGCAGTACTTC.

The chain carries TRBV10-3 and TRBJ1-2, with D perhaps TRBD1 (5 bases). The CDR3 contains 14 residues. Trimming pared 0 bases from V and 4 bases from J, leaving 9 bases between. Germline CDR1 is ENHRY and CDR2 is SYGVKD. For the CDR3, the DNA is TGTGCCATCAGTGAGTCGATTGGGGCCTATGGCTACACCTTC. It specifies CAISESIGAYGYTF.

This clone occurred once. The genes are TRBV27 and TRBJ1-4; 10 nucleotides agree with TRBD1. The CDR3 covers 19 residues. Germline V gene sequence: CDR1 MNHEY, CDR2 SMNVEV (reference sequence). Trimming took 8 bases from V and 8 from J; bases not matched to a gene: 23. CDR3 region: CASAETGGAFRVVREKLFF. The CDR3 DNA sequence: TGTGCCAGCGCTGAGACAGGGGGCGCGTTCAGGGTGGTGAGGGAAAAACTGTTTTTT. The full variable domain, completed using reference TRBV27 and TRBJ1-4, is EAQVTQNPRYLITVTGKKLTVTCSQNMNHEYMSWYRQDPGLGLRQIYYSMNVEVTDKGDVPEGYKVSRKEKRNFPLILESPSPNQTSLYFCASAETGGAFRVVREKLFFGSGTQLSVL.

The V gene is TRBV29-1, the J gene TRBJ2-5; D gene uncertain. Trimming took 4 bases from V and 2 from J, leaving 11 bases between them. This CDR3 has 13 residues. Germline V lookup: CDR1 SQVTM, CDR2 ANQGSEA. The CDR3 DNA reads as TGCAGCGTTGGGGTGGCAGGACAAGAGACCCAGTACTTC. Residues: CSVGVAGQETQYF.

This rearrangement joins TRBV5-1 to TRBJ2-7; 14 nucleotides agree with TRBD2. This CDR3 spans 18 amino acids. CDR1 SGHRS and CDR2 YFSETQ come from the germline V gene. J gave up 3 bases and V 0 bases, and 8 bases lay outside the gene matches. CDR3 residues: CASSLAGLAGGRSYEQYF. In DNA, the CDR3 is TGCGCCAGCAGCTTGGCCGGACTAGCGGGAGGCAGGAGCTACGAGCAGTACTTC.

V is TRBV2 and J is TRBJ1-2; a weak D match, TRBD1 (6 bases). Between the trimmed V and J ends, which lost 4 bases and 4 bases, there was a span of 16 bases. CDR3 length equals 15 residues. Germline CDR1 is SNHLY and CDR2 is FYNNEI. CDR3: CASSGSAGAFYGYTF. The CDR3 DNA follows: TGTGCCAGCAGTGGATCGGCAGGGGCCTTCTATGGCTACACCTTC.

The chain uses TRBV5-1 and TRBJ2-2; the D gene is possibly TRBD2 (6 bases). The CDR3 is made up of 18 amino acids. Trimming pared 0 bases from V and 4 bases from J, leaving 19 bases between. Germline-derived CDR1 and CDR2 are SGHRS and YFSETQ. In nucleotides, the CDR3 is TGCGCCAGCAGCTTGGGCCCCCGCCGACTAGGAGGCACCGGGGAGCTGTTTTTT. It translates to CASSLGPRRLGGTGELFF.

Here the CDR3 DNA reads TGTGCCAGCAGCCTGACCGGGGACTACGAGCAGTACTTC. It codes for CASSLTGDYEQYF. The chain recombines TRBV6-1 with TRBJ2-7; tentatively, D is TRBD2 (5 bases). V was trimmed by 6 bases and J by 3 bases, leaving 12 bases between them. The V gene's germline CDR1 is MNHNS and CDR2 SASEGT. The CDR3 contains 13 residues.

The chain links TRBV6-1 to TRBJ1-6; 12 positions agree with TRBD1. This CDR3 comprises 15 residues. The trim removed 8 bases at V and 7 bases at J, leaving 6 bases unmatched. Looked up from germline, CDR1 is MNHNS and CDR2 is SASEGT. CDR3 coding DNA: TGTGCCAGCTTGGGACAGGGGGCGAAAAATTCACCCCTCCACTTT. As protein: CASLGQGAKNSPLHF.

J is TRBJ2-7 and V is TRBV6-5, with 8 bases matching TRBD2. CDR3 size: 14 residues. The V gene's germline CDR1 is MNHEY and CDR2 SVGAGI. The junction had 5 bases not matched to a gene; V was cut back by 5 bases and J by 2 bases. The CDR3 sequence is CASSPSGRPYEQYF. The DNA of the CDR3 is TGTGCCAGCAGTCCGAGCGGGAGACCCTACGAGCAGTACTTC.

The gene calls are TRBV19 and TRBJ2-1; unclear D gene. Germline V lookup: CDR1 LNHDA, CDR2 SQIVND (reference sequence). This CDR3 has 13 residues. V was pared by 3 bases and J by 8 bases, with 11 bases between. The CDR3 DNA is TGTGCCAGTAGTATGTTACTTTTCTATGAGCAGTTCTTC. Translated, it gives CASSMLLFYEQFF.

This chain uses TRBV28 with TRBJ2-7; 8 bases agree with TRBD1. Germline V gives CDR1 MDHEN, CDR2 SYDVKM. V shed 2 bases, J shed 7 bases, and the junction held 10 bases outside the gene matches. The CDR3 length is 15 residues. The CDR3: CASSLGGQGAREQYF. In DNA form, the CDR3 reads TGTGCCAGCAGTTTAGGAGGGCAGGGGGCGAGAGAGCAGTACTTC. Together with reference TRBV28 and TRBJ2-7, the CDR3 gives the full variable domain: DVKVTQSSRYLVKRTGEKVFLECVQDMDHENMFWYRQDPGLGLRLIYFSYDVKMKEKGDIPEGYSVSREKKERFSLILESASTNQTSMYLCASSLGGQGAREQYFGPGTRLTVT.

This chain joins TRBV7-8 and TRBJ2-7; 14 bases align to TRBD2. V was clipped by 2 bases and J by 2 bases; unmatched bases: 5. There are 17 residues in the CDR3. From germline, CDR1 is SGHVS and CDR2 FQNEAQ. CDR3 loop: CASSLSRGLAGAYEQYF. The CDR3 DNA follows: TGTGCCAGCAGCTTAAGCCGGGGACTAGCGGGGGCCTACGAGCAGTACTTC.

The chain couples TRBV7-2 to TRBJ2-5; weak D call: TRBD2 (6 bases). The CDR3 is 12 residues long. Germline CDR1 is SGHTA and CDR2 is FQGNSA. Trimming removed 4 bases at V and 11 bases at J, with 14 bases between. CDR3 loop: CASSSSRTKQYF. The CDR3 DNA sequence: TGTGCCAGCAGCTCAAGTCGGACTAAGCAGTACTTC.

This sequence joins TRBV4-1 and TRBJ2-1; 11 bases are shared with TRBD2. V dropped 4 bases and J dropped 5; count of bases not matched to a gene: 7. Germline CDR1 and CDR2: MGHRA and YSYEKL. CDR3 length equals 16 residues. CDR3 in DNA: TGCGCCAGCAGCCGCGCCGGGACTAGCGGAAACAATGAGCAGTTCTTC. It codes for CASSRAGTSGNNEQFF.

The CDR3 region is CATSTTSGAAAQYF. The DNA for the CDR3 is TGCGCCACCTCGACCACTAGCGGGGCCGCGGCCCAGTACTTC. The V and J genes are TRBV5-1 and TRBJ2-5; 10 bases align to TRBD2. The CDR3 is 14 residues long. Trimming at V came to 9 bases and at J to 9 bases, leaving 14 bases not matched to a gene. Germline V CDR1 and CDR2: SGHRS, YFSETQ.

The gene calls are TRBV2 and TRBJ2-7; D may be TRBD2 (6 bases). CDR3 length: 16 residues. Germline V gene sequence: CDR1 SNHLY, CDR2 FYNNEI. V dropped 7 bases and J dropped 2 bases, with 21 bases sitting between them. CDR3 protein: CASTLTAGTHTYEQYF. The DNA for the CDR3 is TGTGCCAGCACCTTAACTGCCGGGACTCATACCTACGAGCAGTACTTC.